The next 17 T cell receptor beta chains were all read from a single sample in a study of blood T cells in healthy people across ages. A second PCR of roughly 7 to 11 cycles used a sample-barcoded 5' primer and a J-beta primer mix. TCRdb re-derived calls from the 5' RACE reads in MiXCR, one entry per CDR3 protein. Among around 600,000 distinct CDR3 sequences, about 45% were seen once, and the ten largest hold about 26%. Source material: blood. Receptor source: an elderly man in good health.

The CDR3 DNA sequence: TGCAGCGTTGCCGGCCCCTCTCGGGGGGGGGTGGACAATGAGCAGTACTTC. Residues: CSVAGPSRGGVDNEQYF. V is TRBV29-1 and J is TRBJ2-7, with 8 bases lining up with TRBD2. The germline gives CDR1 SQVTM, CDR2 ANQGSEA. Trimming removed 4 bases from V and 7 bases from J; junction bases left unmatched: 21. The CDR3 is 17 residues long.

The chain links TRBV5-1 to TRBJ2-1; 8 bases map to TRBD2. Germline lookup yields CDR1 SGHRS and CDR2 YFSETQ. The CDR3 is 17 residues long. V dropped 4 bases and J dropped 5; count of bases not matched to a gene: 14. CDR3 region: CASSPSMERGSHNEQFF. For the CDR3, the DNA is TGCGCCAGCAGCCCAAGTATGGAGCGGGGGAGCCACAATGAGCAGTTCTTC. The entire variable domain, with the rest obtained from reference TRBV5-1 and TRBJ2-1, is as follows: KAGVTQTPRYLIKTRGQQVTLSCSPISGHRSVSWYQQTPGQGLQFLFEYFSETQRNKGNFPGRFSGRQFSNSRSEMNVSTLELGDSALYLCASSPSMERGSHNEQFFGPGTRLTVL.

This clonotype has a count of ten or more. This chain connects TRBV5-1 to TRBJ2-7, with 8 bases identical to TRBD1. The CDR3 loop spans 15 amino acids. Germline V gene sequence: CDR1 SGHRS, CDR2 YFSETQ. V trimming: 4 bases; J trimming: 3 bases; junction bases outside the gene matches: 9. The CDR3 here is CASSRDTGGHYEQYF. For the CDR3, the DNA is TGCGCCAGCAGCAGGGACACAGGGGGTCACTACGAGCAGTACTTC.

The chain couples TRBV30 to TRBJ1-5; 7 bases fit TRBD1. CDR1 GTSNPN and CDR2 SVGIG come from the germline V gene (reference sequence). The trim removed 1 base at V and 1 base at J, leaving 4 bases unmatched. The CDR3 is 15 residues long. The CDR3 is CAWSGRGTSNQPQHF. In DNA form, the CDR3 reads TGTGCCTGGAGTGGCAGGGGGACGAGCAATCAGCCCCAGCATTTT.

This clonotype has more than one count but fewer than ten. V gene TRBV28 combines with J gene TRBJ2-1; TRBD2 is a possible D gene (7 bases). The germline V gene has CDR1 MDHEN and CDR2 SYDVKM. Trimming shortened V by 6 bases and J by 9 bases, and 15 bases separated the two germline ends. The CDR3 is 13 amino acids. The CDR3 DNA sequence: TGTGCCAGCAGAAATAACGGGGGGCCTGAGCAGTTCTTC. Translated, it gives CASRNNGGPEQFF.

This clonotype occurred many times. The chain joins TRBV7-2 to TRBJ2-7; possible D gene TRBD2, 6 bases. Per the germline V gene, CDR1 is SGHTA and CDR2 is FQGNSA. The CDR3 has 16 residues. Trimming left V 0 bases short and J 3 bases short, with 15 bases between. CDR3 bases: TGTGCCAGCAGCTTAGCGGGGGGACCAGCCCTCTACGAGCAGTACTTC. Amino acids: CASSLAGGPALYEQYF. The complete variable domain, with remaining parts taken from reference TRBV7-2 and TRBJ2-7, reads GAGVSQSPSNKVTEKGKDVELRCDPISGHTALYWYRQSLGQGLEFLIYFQGNSAPDKSGLPSDRFSAERTGGSVSTLTIQRTQQEDSAVYLCASSLAGGPALYEQYFGPGTRLTVT.

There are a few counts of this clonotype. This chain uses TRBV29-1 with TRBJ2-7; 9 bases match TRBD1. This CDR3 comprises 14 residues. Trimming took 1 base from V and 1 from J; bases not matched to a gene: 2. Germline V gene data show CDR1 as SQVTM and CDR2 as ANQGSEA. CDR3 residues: CSVEGTGESYEQYF. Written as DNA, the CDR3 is TGCAGCGTTGAAGGGACAGGGGAATCCTACGAGCAGTACTTC.

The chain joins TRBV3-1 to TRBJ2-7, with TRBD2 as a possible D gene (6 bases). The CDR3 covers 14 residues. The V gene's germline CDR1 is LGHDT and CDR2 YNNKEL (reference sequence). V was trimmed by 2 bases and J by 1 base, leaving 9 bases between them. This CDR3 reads CASSQMGRSYEQYF. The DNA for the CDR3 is TGTGCCAGCAGCCAAATGGGGAGGTCCTACGAGCAGTACTTC.

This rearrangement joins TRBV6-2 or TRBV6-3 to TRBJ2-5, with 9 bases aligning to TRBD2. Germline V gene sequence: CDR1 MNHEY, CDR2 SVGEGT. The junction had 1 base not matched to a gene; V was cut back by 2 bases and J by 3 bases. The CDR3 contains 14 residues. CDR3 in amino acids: CASSYLAGKETQYF. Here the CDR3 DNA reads TGTGCCAGCAGTTACCTAGCGGGAAAAGAGACCCAGTACTTC.

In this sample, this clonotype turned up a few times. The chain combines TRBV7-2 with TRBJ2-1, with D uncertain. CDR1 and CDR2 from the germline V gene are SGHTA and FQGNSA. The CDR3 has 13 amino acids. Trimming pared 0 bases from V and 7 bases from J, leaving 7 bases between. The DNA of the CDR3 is TGTGCCAGCAGCTTAGCACGGTTTAATGAGCAGTTCTTC. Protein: CASSLARFNEQFF.

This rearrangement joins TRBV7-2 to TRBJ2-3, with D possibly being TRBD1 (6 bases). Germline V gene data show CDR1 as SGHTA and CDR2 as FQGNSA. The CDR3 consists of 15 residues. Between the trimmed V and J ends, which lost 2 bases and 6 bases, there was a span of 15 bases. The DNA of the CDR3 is TGTGCCAGCAGCTTACTCTCAGGGGCTAGGGATACGCAGTATTTT. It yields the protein CASSLLSGARDTQYF.

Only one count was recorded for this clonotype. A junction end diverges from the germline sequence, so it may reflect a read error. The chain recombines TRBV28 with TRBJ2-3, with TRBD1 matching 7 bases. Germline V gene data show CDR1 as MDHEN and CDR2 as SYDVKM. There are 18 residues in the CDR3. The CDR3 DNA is TGTGCCAGCAGTTTATCGAGCTGGTCAGGGGGAAGCACAGATACACAGTATTTT. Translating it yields CASSLSSWSGGSTDTQYF.

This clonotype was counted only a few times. The CDR3 reads CASSGTAGYEQYF. CDR3 nucleotides: TGTGCCAGCAGTGGGACTGCCGGCTACGAGCAGTACTTC. The V call is TRBV6-6, the J call TRBJ2-7; possibly TRBD2 for D (6 bases). From germline, CDR1 is MNHNY and CDR2 SVGAGI (reference sequence). CDR3 length: 13 residues. Trimming took off 5 bases at V and 3 bases at J, with 11 bases between the two ends.

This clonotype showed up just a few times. The CDR3 bases are TGTGCCAGCAGGCAGACAGGGGGCAATGAAAAACTGTTTTTT. Translating it yields CASRQTGGNEKLFF. The gene calls are TRBV12-3 or TRBV12-4 and TRBJ1-4; 10 bases are shared with TRBD1. The ends lost 6 bases at V and 5 bases at J; junction bases unmatched: 3. The CDR3 consists of 14 residues.

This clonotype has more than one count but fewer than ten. CDR3 bases: TGTGCCAGCAGTTCAGGACAGGGGGTTTATCAGCCCCAGCATTTT. This translates into CASSSGQGVYQPQHF. The V and J genes are TRBV6-2 or TRBV6-3 and TRBJ1-5; TRBD1 agrees at 10 bases. The CDR3 has 15 amino acids. With 4 bases clipped from V and 5 bases from J, the junction kept 5 bases outside the gene matches. CDR1 and CDR2 (germline): MNHEY, SVGEGT.

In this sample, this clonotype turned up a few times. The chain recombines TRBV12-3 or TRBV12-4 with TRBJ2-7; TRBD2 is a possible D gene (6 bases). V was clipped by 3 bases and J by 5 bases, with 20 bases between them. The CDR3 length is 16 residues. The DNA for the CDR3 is TGTGCCAGCAGTTTCCAGGGTACGGGAGTGAGGGACGAGCAGTACTTC. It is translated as CASSFQGTGVRDEQYF.

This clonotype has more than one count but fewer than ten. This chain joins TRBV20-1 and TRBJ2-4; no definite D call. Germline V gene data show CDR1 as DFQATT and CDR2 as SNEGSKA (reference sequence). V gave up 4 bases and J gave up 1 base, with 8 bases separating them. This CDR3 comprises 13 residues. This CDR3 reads CSAMDLAKNIQYF. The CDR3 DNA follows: TGCAGTGCTATGGATTTGGCCAAAAACATTCAGTACTTC.